The 9 T cell receptor beta chains listed next were all sequenced from one sample in a study of response to subunit inactivated influenza vaccine. TCRdb reprocessed the RT-PCR reads via MiXCR and lists one record per CDR3 protein. This repertoire shows roughly 460,000 distinct CDR3 sequences, approximately 11% found once; its top ten account for less than 15%. The sequences come from PBMCs from blood, collected 40 to 50 days after vaccination. These receptors came from a man over 45 who received an inactivated influenza vaccine.

This clonotype was picked up a small number of times. The chain couples TRBV20-1 to TRBJ2-1, with 14 bases matching TRBD2. This CDR3 contains 15 residues. Germline V gene data show CDR1 as DFQATT and CDR2 as SNEGSKA (reference sequence). V gave up 4 bases and J gave up 4 bases; unmatched junction bases: 3. CDR3 loop: CSAMRTSGRYNEQFF. The CDR3 DNA sequence: TGCAGTGCTATGCGGACTAGCGGGAGGTACAATGAGCAGTTCTTC.

There are a few counts of this clonotype. This chain joins TRBV29-1 and TRBJ1-1, with a weak D call TRBD1 (6 bases). The CDR3 is 12 residues long. V was shortened by 6 bases and J by 10 bases, with 18 bases between the two germline ends. From germline, CDR1 is SQVTM and CDR2 ANQGSEA. Here the CDR3 DNA reads TGCAGCGTGCTAGAGGGGGTGCCTCGAGCTTTCTTT. As protein: CSVLEGVPRAFF.

This clonotype turned up a few times. The gene calls are TRBV11-1 and TRBJ2-2, with 11 bases aligning to TRBD2. The CDR3 has 20 amino acids. Per germline, CDR1 SGHAT and CDR2 FQDESV (reference sequence). V dropped 5 bases and J dropped 0; count of bases not matched to a gene: 14. CDR3 in amino acids: CASSRPWWPSGRSNTGELFF. CDR3 in DNA: TGTGCCAGCAGCCGCCCCTGGTGGCCTAGCGGGAGGTCGAACACCGGGGAGCTGTTTTTT.

This clonotype was observed at least ten times. This chain joins TRBV20-1 and TRBJ2-7; 7 bases match TRBD1. CDR1 is DFQATT, CDR2 SNEGSKA, per germline (reference sequence). The CDR3 is 13 amino acids. Germline trimming cut 5 bases from V and 6 bases from J; bases unmatched to any gene: 10. The DNA of the CDR3 is TGCAGTGCTTTAGTGACAGGGTTAGGCGAGCAGTACTTC. Translation gives CSALVTGLGEQYF.

This clonotype came up many times. The gene calls are TRBV25-1 and TRBJ2-1; D ambiguous. V lost 3 bases and J 9 bases, leaving 6 bases between the germline ends. Per germline, CDR1 MGHDK and CDR2 SYGVNS. This CDR3 contains 11 residues. The CDR3 protein is CASSDRSEQFF. The DNA of the CDR3 is TGTGCCAGCAGTGATCGGAGTGAGCAGTTCTTC.

This clonotype has a handful of counts. V gene TRBV7-2 combines with J gene TRBJ1-2; no clear D gene. In germline, CDR1 is SGHTA, CDR2 FQGNSA. The CDR3 runs to 13 residues. V gave up 3 bases and J gave up 10 bases, with 15 bases separating them. CDR3: CASSFGVGQFYTF. For the CDR3, the DNA is TGTGCCAGCAGCTTTGGTGTGGGCCAGTTCTACACCTTC. The variable domain in full, with the rest retrieved from reference TRBV7-2 and TRBJ1-2, is GAGVSQSPSNKVTEKGKDVELRCDPISGHTALYWYRQSLGQGLEFLIYFQGNSAPDKSGLPSDRFSAERTGGSVSTLTIQRTQQEDSAVYLCASSFGVGQFYTFGSGTRLTVV.

This clonotype was counted between two and nine times. The chain is built from TRBV28 and TRBJ1-5, with D tentatively TRBD1 (6 bases). The germline V gene encodes CDR1 MDHEN and CDR2 SYDVKM. This CDR3 is built from 14 residues. V was pared by 6 bases and J by 5 bases, with 14 bases between. Written as DNA, the CDR3 is TGTGCCAGCAGCTACACACAGGGAGATCAGCCCCAGCATTTT. Translation gives CASSYTQGDQPQHF.

The sample holds many counts of this clonotype. The chain combines TRBV29-1 with TRBJ2-7; maybe TRBD2 (5 bases). The germline V and J ends were trimmed by 8 bases and 3 bases, with 11 bases remaining between them. Germline V gene lookup returns CDR1 SQVTM and CDR2 ANQGSEA. The CDR3 contains 11 residues. Here the CDR3 DNA reads TGCAGCATAGAACTAGACTACGAGCAGTACTTC. Translated, it gives CSIELDYEQYF.

This clonotype has at least ten counts. The DNA for the CDR3 is TGCAGCGTCCACAGGGGTCCGGGCACTGAAGCTTTCTTT. Translation gives CSVHRGPGTEAFF. The J gene is TRBJ1-1, the V gene TRBV29-1; 7 nucleotides match TRBD1. There are 13 residues in the CDR3. The germline gives CDR1 SQVTM, CDR2 ANQGSEA. The trim removed 6 bases at V and 4 bases at J, leaving 8 bases unmatched.